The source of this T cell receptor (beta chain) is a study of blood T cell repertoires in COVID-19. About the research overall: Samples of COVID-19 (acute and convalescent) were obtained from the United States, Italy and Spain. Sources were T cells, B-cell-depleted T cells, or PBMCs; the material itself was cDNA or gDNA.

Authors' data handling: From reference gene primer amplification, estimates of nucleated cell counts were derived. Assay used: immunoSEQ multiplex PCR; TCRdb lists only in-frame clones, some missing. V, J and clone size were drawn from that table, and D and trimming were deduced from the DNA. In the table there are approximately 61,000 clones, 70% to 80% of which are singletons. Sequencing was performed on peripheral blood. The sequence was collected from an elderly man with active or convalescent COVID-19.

CDR3 amino acids: CATRFGGAYEQYF. The CDR3 DNA follows: TGCGCCACTAGGTTTGGCGGGGCCTACGAGCAGTACTTC. The gene calls are TRBV10-2 and TRBJ2-7; possibly TRBD2 for D (6 bases). Germline CDR1 reads WSHSY; CDR2 reads SAAADI. The length of the CDR3 is 13 residues. V lost 10 bases and J 2 bases, leaving 15 bases between the germline ends.